The rows below give T cell receptor beta chains drawn from one sample of a study of cytomegalovirus exposure and HLA in healthy donors. This table comes from immunoSEQ multiplex PCR, and its TCRdb copy is limited to in-frame clones, with some not included. The sample lists a few hundred thousand clones, approximately 87% seen once, with roughly 1% in the top ten. Sequencing was carried out using PBMCs. The receptors come from a woman aged 18 to 35 in good health and CMV-seronegative. CDR3s include the opening cysteine and the closing phenylalanine or tryptophan. D genes are given only for firm matches. Clone size, where shown, is once, few, many, or a class for clones that have expanded.

clone_size j_call v_call d_call cdr3_aa cdr3_nt
NA TRBJ2-3 TRBV27 NA CASTAGGWTDTQYF TGTGCCAGCACGGCCGGAGGGTGGACAGATACGCAGTATTTT
NA TRBJ1-2 TRBV28 TRBD1 CAWRDRAEWGDGYTF TGTGCCTGGCGGGACAGGGCAGAGTGGGGCGATGGCTACACCTTC
NA TRBJ1-5 TRBV18 NA CASSPQGDQPQHF TGTGCCAGCTCACCACAGGGGGATCAGCCCCAGCATTTT
NA TRBJ1-2 TRBV2 NA CASSPLAGNYGYTF TGTGCCAGCAGTCCCTTGGCGGGGAACTATGGCTACACCTTC
NA TRBJ2-7 TRBV9 TRBD2 CASSVNGGRAVNEQYF TGTGCCAGCAGCGTAAATGGCGGGAGGGCCGTCAACGAGCAGTACTTC
NA TRBJ1-2 TRBV19 NA CASAPGGALGGYTF TGTGCCAGTGCCCCGGGGGGCGCCCTAGGCGGCTACACCTTC
NA TRBJ2-1 TRBV9 TRBD2 CASSKTSGRTYNEQFF TGTGCCAGCAGCAAGACTAGCGGGAGGACGTACAATGAGCAGTTCTTC
NA TRBJ2-7 TRBV27 NA CASSGGTGHYEQYF TGTGCCAGCTCAGGGGGGACGGGGCACTACGAGCAGTACTTC
NA TRBJ1-5 TRBV28 NA CASRPRYRASNQPQHF TGTGCCAGCAGACCTAGATACAGGGCTAGCAATCAGCCCCAGCATTTT
NA TRBJ2-1 TRBV5-1 NA CASSLVDEQFF TGCGCCAGCAGTCTTGTCGATGAGCAGTTCTTC
NA TRBJ2-1 TRBV27 TRBD2 CASSLSGRAEQFF TGTGCCAGCAGTTTAAGCGGGAGGGCTGAGCAGTTCTTC
NA TRBJ1-2 TRBV10-3 NA CAITAGGGYTF TGTGCCATCACGGCCGGGGGTGGCTACACCTTC
once TRBJ2-7 TRBV10-2 TRBD2 CASREGLARTYEQYF TGCGCCAGCAGGGAGGGACTAGCCCGAACCTACGAGCAGTACTTC
NA TRBJ1-1 TRBV5-4 TRBD1 CASSWDRGWNTEAFF TGTGCCAGCAGCTGGGACAGGGGTTGGAACACTGAAGCTTTCTTT
NA TRBJ2-1 TRBV7-3 NA CASSPVGSLEYNEQFF TGTGCCAGCAGCCCTGTTGGTTCACTAGAGTACAATGAGCAGTTCTTC
NA TRBJ2-1 TRBV11-1 TRBD1 CASSPRDRANNEQFF TGTGCCAGCAGCCCTCGGGACAGAGCGAACAATGAGCAGTTCTTC
NA TRBJ1-4 TRBV10-2 NA CASRTTGSSNEKLFF TGCGCCAGCAGAACCACAGGCTCATCTAATGAAAAACTGTTTTTT
NA TRBJ1-1 TRBV6-1 NA CASNRERNTEAFF TGTGCCAGTAACAGGGAGAGGAACACTGAAGCTTTCTTT
NA TRBJ2-7 TRBV11-3 TRBD2 CASSFGGRPEQYF TGTGCCAGCAGCTTCGGCGGGAGGCCCGAGCAGTACTTC
NA TRBJ1-6 TRBV5-1 NA CASSLEGQRSSPLHF TGCGCCAGCAGCTTGGAAGGACAGCGTAGTTCACCCCTCCACTTT
NA TRBJ2-3 TRBV7-2 NA CASSLAQPRTDTQYF TGTGCCAGCAGCTTAGCACAGCCACGCACAGATACGCAGTATTTT
NA TRBJ1-5 TRBV6-5 TRBD1 CASSSNSGTGNQPQHF TGTGCCAGCAGTTCCAACTCCGGGACAGGGAATCAGCCCCAGCATTTT
NA TRBJ2-5 TRBV5-1 NA CASSLNRVETQYF TGCGCCAGCAGCTTAAACAGGGTAGAGACCCAGTACTTC
NA TRBJ2-3 TRBV9 TRBD2 CASSLIGGYTDTQYF TGTGCCAGCAGCCTCATCGGGGGGTACACAGATACGCAGTATTTT
NA TRBJ1-1 TRBV28 NA CASSLIHEEAFF TGTGCCAGCAGTTTAATACACGAAGAAGCTTTCTTT
NA TRBJ2-3 TRBV5-4 NA CASSSLGLLAGTDTQYF TGTGCCAGCAGCAGCTTGGGTCTATTAGCGGGCACAGATACGCAGTATTTT
NA TRBJ1-2 TRBV25-1 NA CASSEQGLYGYTF TGTGCCAGCAGTGAGCAGGGACTCTATGGCTACACCTTC
NA TRBJ1-1 TRBV5-1 NA CASSLYPGNTEAFF TGCGCCAGCAGCTTGTACCCCGGGAACACTGAAGCTTTCTTT
NA TRBJ2-7 TRBV4-1 TRBD2 CASSQGLRPGEQYF TGCGCCAGCAGCCAGGGACTACGCCCGGGGGAGCAGTACTTC
few TRBJ2-7 TRBV27 NA CASSTGNYEQYF TGTGCCAGCAGTACAGGGAACTACGAGCAGTACTTC
once TRBJ2-5 TRBV5-1 TRBD1 CASSLGTGEETQYF TGCGCCAGCAGCCTCGGGACAGGGGAAGAGACCCAGTACTTC
NA TRBJ2-7 TRBV27 NA CASSVTPVYEQYF TGTGCCAGCAGTGTGACTCCCGTGTACGAGCAGTACTTC
NA TRBJ1-1 TRBV19 NA CASSIGIGSEAFF TGTGCCAGTAGTATAGGGATAGGGAGTGAAGCTTTCTTT
once TRBJ2-5 TRBV5-1 NA CASSLGGRRGETQYF TGCGCCAGCAGCTTGGGAGGGCGTCGGGGAGAGACCCAGTACTTC
NA TRBJ1-2 TRBV5-6 NA CASSPTRVGPRPNYGYTF TGTGCCAGCAGCCCCACGAGGGTCGGGCCTCGACCTAACTATGGCTACACCTTC
NA TRBJ2-7 TRBV11-2 TRBD2 CASSRTSGRALEQYF TGTGCCAGCAGCCGGACTAGCGGGAGGGCCCTCGAGCAGTACTTC
NA TRBJ2-7 TRBV7-2 TRBD1 CASSLRGQASSYEQYF TGTGCCAGCAGCTTGAGGGGACAGGCGAGCTCCTACGAGCAGTACTTC
few TRBJ2-7 TRBV28 TRBD2 CASRTAGGGGYEQYF TGTGCCAGCAGAACCGCCGGGGGGGGTGGGTACGAGCAGTACTTC
NA TRBJ2-1 TRBV5-1 TRBD2 CASSALAGGPGGDEQFF TGCGCCAGCAGCGCCCTAGCGGGAGGGCCAGGGGGAGATGAGCAGTTCTTC
NA TRBJ1-5 TRBV7-9 NA CASSLVAGTGNQPQHF TGTGCCAGCAGCTTAGTAGCGGGGACTGGCAATCAGCCCCAGCATTTT
NA TRBJ2-7 TRBV28 NA CASSLVGGRGYF TGTGCCAGCAGTTTAGTTGGTGGCAGAGGGTACTTC
NA TRBJ2-2 TRBV18 TRBD2 CASSSGINTGELFF TGTGCCAGCTCTAGCGGGATAAACACCGGGGAGCTGTTTTTT
NA TRBJ2-5 TRBV30 NA CAWSFARETQYF TGTGCCTGGAGTTTTGCTCGGGAGACCCAGTACTTC
NA TRBJ1-6 TRBV6-4 TRBD1 CASMGRQGQNSPLHF TGTGCCAGCATGGGAAGACAGGGTCAGAATTCACCCCTCCACTTT
once TRBJ2-1 TRBV27 TRBD2 CASSLVAGAIYNEQFF TGTGCCAGCAGTTTAGTAGCGGGGGCCATATACAATGAGCAGTTCTTC
NA TRBJ1-5 TRBV27 TRBD1 CASSLQGVGQPQHF TGTGCCAGCAGTTTACAGGGGGTTGGTCAGCCCCAGCATTTT
NA TRBJ2-5 TRBV6-6 TRBD2 CASWGGEFKETQYF TGTGCCAGCTGGGGGGGGGAATTCAAAGAGACCCAGTACTTC
once TRBJ1-1 TRBV18 NA CASSPAMNTEAFF TGTGCCAGCTCACCCGCGATGAACACTGAAGCTTTCTTT
NA TRBJ2-3 TRBV18 TRBD1 CASSLPGQDYTDTQYF TGTGCCAGCTCACTACCGGGACAGGATTACACAGATACGCAGTATTTT
NA TRBJ1-2 TRBV6-5 TRBD1 CASSYIRGQGYYGYTF TGTGCCAGCAGTTACATTAGGGGACAGGGCTACTATGGCTACACCTTC
NA TRBJ2-6 TRBV28 TRBD1 CASSLTRTGTSNGANVLTF TGTGCCAGCAGTCTTACTAGGACAGGGACCTCTAATGGGGCCAACGTCCTGACTTTC
few TRBJ2-7 TRBV28 NA CASADPTGEQYF TGTGCCAGCGCCGATCCGACGGGGGAGCAGTACTTC
NA TRBJ2-1 TRBV9 NA CASSVSPGRGGNEQFF TGTGCCAGCAGCGTATCTCCCGGGCGGGGCGGCAATGAGCAGTTCTTC
NA TRBJ1-1 TRBV28 NA CASSSQGSTEAFF TGTGCCAGCAGTTCACAGGGCTCCACTGAAGCTTTCTTT
NA TRBJ2-7 TRBV15 NA CATSTDPSGSEQYF TGTGCCACCAGCACCGACCCGTCGGGGTCCGAGCAGTACTTC
NA TRBJ1-1 TRBV30 NA CAWSRWQGPSMSTEAFF TGTGCCTGGAGTAGGTGGCAGGGGCCCTCCATGAGTACTGAAGCTTTCTTT
NA TRBJ1-3 TRBV28 TRBD1 CASWDSRTHSGNTIYF TGTGCCAGCTGGGACAGTCGTACGCACTCTGGAAACACCATATATTTT
NA TRBJ2-7 TRBV28 NA CASSFGWSVSQRNSYEQYF TGTGCCAGCAGTTTTGGGTGGTCCGTTAGCCAGAGGAACTCCTACGAGCAGTACTTC
NA TRBJ1-1 TRBV27 NA CASRPYGNTEAFF TGTGCCAGCAGGCCCTATGGGAACACTGAAGCTTTCTTT